These T cell receptor beta chains were read from a single sample in a study of OX40 agonist ivuxolimab in advanced cancers. The data were produced by immunoSEQ multiplex PCR, yet TCRdb's version contains in-frame clones alone and is incomplete. The sample yields around 83,000 clones, about nine tenths seen once. Sample: CD4+ or CD8+ T cells sorted from blood, taken in a trial of the OX40 agonist ivuxolimab. The source is an adult with an advanced solid tumor such as melanoma, head and neck, liver or kidney cancer. Each CDR3 is given with its conserved first and last residue. Each record gives: J gene, V gene, clone size, D gene, CDR3 protein, CDR3 DNA. D genes are given only for firm matches. Clone size is not always given. Where it is, it says once, few, many or a class for expanded clones.

J gene: TRBJ1-1
V gene: TRBV6-1
clone size: NA
D gene: NA
CDR3 protein: CASSESGNTEAFF
CDR3 DNA: TGTGCCAGCAGTGAATCGGGGAACACTGAAGCTTTCTTT

J gene: TRBJ1-3
V gene: TRBV6-1
clone size: NA
D gene: NA
CDR3 protein: CASITLTYSGNTIYF
CDR3 DNA: TGTGCCAGCATAACGTTGACTTACTCTGGAAACACCATATATTTT

J gene: TRBJ1-5
V gene: TRBV11-3
clone size: NA
D gene: NA
CDR3 protein: CASSCPGRQPQHF
CDR3 DNA: TGTGCCAGCAGCTGTCCGGGCCGGCAGCCCCAGCATTTT

J gene: TRBJ1-1
V gene: TRBV5-1
clone size: NA
D gene: TRBD1
CDR3 protein: CASSPTWQGENEAFF
CDR3 DNA: TGCGCCAGCAGCCCCACCTGGCAGGGGGAAAATGAAGCTTTCTTT

J gene: TRBJ1-1
V gene: TRBV6-1
clone size: NA
D gene: NA
CDR3 protein: CASSESVTMNTEAFF
CDR3 DNA: TGTGCCAGCAGTGAATCAGTCACAATGAACACTGAAGCTTTCTTT

J gene: TRBJ2-2
V gene: TRBV7-7
clone size: NA
D gene: NA
CDR3 protein: CASSPSTGPTGELFF
CDR3 DNA: TGTGCTAGCAGCCCTTCGACAGGTCCCACCGGGGAGCTGTTTTTT

J gene: TRBJ2-1
V gene: TRBV5-4
clone size: NA
D gene: NA
CDR3 protein: CASSEGTHYNEQFF
CDR3 DNA: TGTGCCAGCAGCGAGGGGACTCACTACAATGAGCAGTTCTTC

J gene: TRBJ2-1
V gene: TRBV4-1
clone size: NA
D gene: NA
CDR3 protein: CASSQGNEQFF
CDR3 DNA: TGCGCCAGCAGCCAAGGGAATGAGCAGTTCTTC

J gene: TRBJ2-7
V gene: TRBV5-4
clone size: NA
D gene: NA
CDR3 protein: CASSSNWDIRGEQYF
CDR3 DNA: TGTGCCAGCAGCTCAAATTGGGACATTAGGGGCGAGCAGTACTTC

J gene: TRBJ2-6
V gene: TRBV19
clone size: NA
D gene: NA
CDR3 protein: CASNSADGSGANVLTF
CDR3 DNA: TGTGCCAGTAACTCGGCAGATGGCTCTGGGGCCAACGTCCTGACTTTC

J gene: TRBJ2-1
V gene: TRBV18
clone size: NA
D gene: TRBD2
CDR3 protein: CASSPPLGTSGEQFF
CDR3 DNA: TGTGCCAGCTCACCACCCCTCGGGACTAGCGGGGAGCAGTTCTTC

J gene: TRBJ1-5
V gene: TRBV6-1
clone size: NA
D gene: NA
CDR3 protein: CASRPDLNLQPQHF
CDR3 DNA: TGTGCCAGCAGACCGGACTTGAACCTTCAGCCCCAGCATTTT

J gene: TRBJ2-3
V gene: TRBV14
clone size: once
D gene: TRBD2
CDR3 protein: CASSPSSGRVTDTQYF
CDR3 DNA: TGTGCCAGCAGCCCCAGTAGCGGGAGGGTCACAGATACGCAGTATTTT

J gene: TRBJ1-4
V gene: TRBV29-1
clone size: once
D gene: NA
CDR3 protein: CSVASGRGGEKLFF
CDR3 DNA: TGCAGCGTGGCCTCAGGGAGAGGAGGTGAAAAACTGTTTTTT

J gene: TRBJ2-1
V gene: TRBV5-4
clone size: NA
D gene: TRBD2
CDR3 protein: CASSLGGRNRNEQFF
CDR3 DNA: TGTGCCAGCAGCTTGGGCGGGAGGAATAGGAATGAGCAGTTCTTC

J gene: TRBJ2-3
V gene: TRBV5-1
clone size: NA
D gene: TRBD2
CDR3 protein: CASSSRTSGTDTQYF
CDR3 DNA: TGCGCCAGCAGCTCCCGGACTAGCGGCACAGATACGCAGTATTTT

J gene: TRBJ1-4
V gene: TRBV4-1
clone size: NA
D gene: NA
CDR3 protein: CASSQDLASRPEKLFF
CDR3 DNA: TGCGCCAGCAGCCAAGATCTGGCGAGCCGGCCCGAAAAACTGTTTTTT

J gene: TRBJ2-7
V gene: TRBV5-4
clone size: NA
D gene: NA
CDR3 protein: CASSLAGAYYEQYF
CDR3 DNA: TGTGCCAGCAGCTTGGCAGGGGCCTACTACGAGCAGTACTTC

J gene: TRBJ1-1
V gene: TRBV5-1
clone size: NA
D gene: NA
CDR3 protein: CASSLEGGDTEAFF
CDR3 DNA: TGCGCCAGCAGCTTGGAGGGAGGGGACACTGAAGCTTTCTTT

J gene: TRBJ2-1
V gene: TRBV10-3
clone size: NA
D gene: TRBD1
CDR3 protein: CAINPGQGTYNEQFF
CDR3 DNA: TGTGCCATCAATCCCGGACAGGGGACGTACAATGAGCAGTTCTTC

J gene: TRBJ1-2
V gene: TRBV7-9
clone size: NA
D gene: NA
CDR3 protein: CASSLLGGYTF
CDR3 DNA: TGTGCCAGCAGCTTACTAGGTGGCTACACCTTC

J gene: TRBJ2-1
V gene: TRBV5-8
clone size: NA
D gene: NA
CDR3 protein: CASSLGLVGYNEQFF
CDR3 DNA: TGTGCCAGCAGCTTGGGGTTAGTGGGTTACAATGAGCAGTTCTTC